A single sample gave rise to the 29 T cell receptor beta chains below, sequenced in a study of blood T cell repertoires in COVID-19. Sequencing used immunoSEQ multiplex PCR; TCRdb keeps in-frame clones, though not all of them. The sample holds 100,000 to 150,000 clones, around 82% seen once. Specimen: peripheral blood. The receptor source for this set is a human donor in a cohort sampled during active COVID-19.

This rearrangement joins TRBV9 to TRBJ1-1; 12 bases align to TRBD1. V lost 4 bases and J lost 0; bases outside the gene matches: 7. This CDR3 contains 17 residues. Per the germline V gene, CDR1 is SGDLS and CDR2 is YYNGEE. For the CDR3, the DNA is TGTGCCAGCAGCCATGGGACAGGGGGCGGTCTGAACACTGAAGCTTTCTTT. The encoded protein is CASSHGTGGGLNTEAFF.

The rearrangement links TRBV7-7 to TRBJ2-2; possibly TRBD1 for D (6 bases). Germline CDR1 SSHAT, CDR2 FNYEAQ (reference sequence). The CDR3 extends over 14 amino acids. In nucleotides, the CDR3 is TGTGCTACTGCAGGGGCGACGAACACCGGGGAGCTGTTTTTT. The encoded protein is CATAGATNTGELFF.

V is TRBV3-1 (or the pseudogene TRBV3-2) and J is TRBJ2-2, with D unclear. CDR1 is LGHDT, CDR2 YNNKEL, per germline (reference sequence). The CDR3 sequence is 11 residues long. V lost 4 bases and J 5 bases, leaving 2 bases between the germline ends. The CDR3: CASSPTGELFF. The CDR3 nucleotides are TGTGCCAGCAGCCCTACCGGGGAGCTGTTTTTT.

The rearrangement uses TRBV10-3 and TRBJ2-2; 9 bases are shared with TRBD2. The CDR3 spans 15 residues. With V trimmed by 7 bases and J by 5 bases, 8 bases remained unmatched. Germline V lookup: CDR1 ENHRY, CDR2 SYGVKD. The CDR3 here is CAITAGGPRTGELFF. CDR3 nucleotide sequence: TGTGCCATCACTGCGGGGGGGCCTCGAACCGGGGAGCTGTTTTTT.

This chain uses TRBV2 with TRBJ2-3; no reliable D call. CDR1 SNHLY and CDR2 FYNNEI come from the germline V gene. V gave up 1 base and J gave up 2 bases, with 7 bases separating them. The CDR3 length is 14 residues. The CDR3 reads CASSEDDNTDTQYF. DNA for the CDR3: TGTGCCAGCAGTGAAGACGACAACACAGATACGCAGTATTTT.

The genes are TRBV5-4 and TRBJ2-5; 13 bases are shared with TRBD2. V gave up 0 bases and J gave up 5 bases; unmatched junction bases: 4. Per the germline V gene, CDR1 is SGHNT and CDR2 is YYREEE (reference sequence). The CDR3 is 16 residues long. This CDR3 reads CASSLETSGGWETQYF. In DNA, the CDR3 is TGTGCCAGCAGCTTGGAGACTAGCGGGGGGTGGGAGACCCAGTACTTC.

The chain uses TRBV23-1 and TRBJ2-1; tentatively, D is TRBD1 (5 bases). TRBV23-1 is designated an ORF whose function remains uncertain. Trimming removed 0 bases from V and 2 bases from J, with 14 bases in between. The CDR3 length is 17 residues. The CDR3 sequence: CASSQSETAIPYNEQFF. CDR3 in DNA: TGCGCCAGCAGTCAATCCGAGACAGCGATCCCCTACAATGAGCAGTTCTTC.

This sequence joins TRBV5-1 and TRBJ1-2, with D perhaps TRBD1 (6 bases). Germline-derived CDR1 and CDR2 are SGHRS and YFSETQ. This CDR3 is 15 amino acids long. V was shortened by 4 bases and J by 5 bases, with 18 bases between the two germline ends. Written as DNA, the CDR3 is TGCGCCAGCAGCACCGGACAGACCCCCAATTATGGCTACACCTTC. Its translation: CASSTGQTPNYGYTF.

The chain recombines TRBV3-1 (or the pseudogene TRBV3-2) with TRBJ2-5; 7 nucleotides agree with TRBD2. After removal of 1 base from V and 1 base from J, the junction contained 9 bases not matched to a gene. In germline, CDR1 is LGHDT, CDR2 YNNKEL (reference sequence). This CDR3 spans 17 amino acids. CDR3 residues: CASSQGMAAGLQETQYF. CDR3 nucleotide sequence: TGTGCCAGCAGCCAAGGGATGGCAGCGGGGCTCCAAGAGACCCAGTACTTC.

This sequence joins TRBV9 and TRBJ2-7; 9 bases are shared with TRBD1. The CDR3 contains 13 residues. The junction had 6 bases not matched to a gene; V was cut back by 4 bases and J by 7 bases. Germline CDR1 is SGDLS and CDR2 is YYNGEE. As DNA, the CDR3 is TGTGCCAGCAGCAGCGGGACAGGGTGGGAGCAGTACTTC. Its translation is CASSSGTGWEQYF.

The chain combines TRBV7-2 with TRBJ2-4, with 10 nucleotides matching TRBD2. Looked up from germline, CDR1 is SGHTA and CDR2 is FQGNSA. J gave up 3 bases and V 3 bases, and 5 bases lay outside the gene matches. The CDR3 extends over 16 amino acids. CDR3 loop: CASSFASGGVKNIQYF. CDR3 DNA sequence: TGTGCCAGCAGCTTTGCTAGCGGGGGAGTCAAAAACATTCAGTACTTC.

The rearrangement uses TRBV6-5 and TRBJ1-2; 7 positions agree with TRBD1. Germline CDR1 is MNHEY and CDR2 is SVGAGI. The CDR3 is 13 residues long. The J segment lost 7 bases and the V segment lost 6 bases, leaving 8 bases of the junction unmatched. The CDR3 nucleotides read TGTGCCAGCAGCCACAGGGGAATTGGTGGCTACACCTTC. Residues: CASSHRGIGGYTF.

V gene TRBV7-2 combines with J gene TRBJ2-5, with 8 positions matching TRBD2. Germline CDR1 and CDR2: SGHTA and FQGNSA. The J segment lost 5 bases and the V segment lost 5 bases, leaving 10 bases of the junction unmatched. The CDR3 loop spans 15 amino acids. The CDR3 coding sequence is TGTGCCAGCAGCACTAGCGGCTGGGGCCGGGAGACCCAGTACTTC. It translates to CASSTSGWGRETQYF.

This clone was detected once. The CDR3 DNA reads TGTGCCAGTAGTATGGGGCGGGGGTACTCAGATACGCAGTATTTT. It specifies CASSMGRGYSDTQYF. The chain uses TRBV19 and TRBJ2-3, with 7 positions matching TRBD2. Germline lookup yields CDR1 LNHDA and CDR2 SQIVND (reference sequence). This CDR3 is 15 amino acids long. V was pared by 3 bases and J by 4 bases, with 7 bases of the junction left unmatched.

This rearrangement joins TRBV5-1 to TRBJ1-3; D remains ambiguous. Trimming left V 0 bases short and J 0 bases short, with 16 bases between. The germline V gene encodes CDR1 SGHRS and CDR2 YFSETQ. The CDR3 loop spans 18 amino acids. The DNA of the CDR3 is TGCGCCAGCAGCTTGGCAGCAGGCTCGAGTAGCTCTGGAAACACCATATATTTT. Translating gives CASSLAAGSSSSGNTIYF.

The rearrangement links TRBV19 to TRBJ2-7; 8 nucleotides line up with TRBD1. There are 16 residues in the CDR3. Trimming took 5 bases from V and 0 from J; bases not matched to a gene: 9. The V gene's germline CDR1 is LNHDA and CDR2 SQIVND (reference sequence). The CDR3 here is CASSLTGTGSSYEQYF. DNA for the CDR3: TGTGCCAGTAGTTTAACCGGGACAGGAAGCTCCTACGAGCAGTACTTC. The variable domain in full, with the rest retrieved from reference TRBV19 and TRBJ2-7, is DGGITQSPKYLFRKEGQNVTLSCEQNLNHDAMYWYRQDPGQGLRLIYYSQIVNDFQKGDIAEGYSVSREKKESFPLTVTSAQKNPTAFYLCASSLTGTGSSYEQYFGPGTRLTVT.

The chain has TRBV10-1 and TRBJ2-7; 10 nucleotides match TRBD1. The J segment lost 7 bases and the V segment lost 5 bases, leaving 14 bases of the junction unmatched. The germline V gene has CDR1 WNHNN and CDR2 SYGVQD (reference sequence). The CDR3 runs 16 residues. CDR3 DNA sequence: TGCGCCAGCAGTCCAAACTCCGGGACAGGGGCTAAAGAGCAGTACTTC. Its protein is CASSPNSGTGAKEQYF.

The rearrangement links TRBV4-1 to TRBJ1-1; D is ambiguous. There are 15 residues in the CDR3. Trimming stripped 0 bases from V and 1 base from J, with 9 bases between. The V gene's germline CDR1 is MGHRA and CDR2 YSYEKL. The CDR3 DNA sequence: TGCGCCAGCAGCCAAGATCAACGGTCGAACACTGAAGCTTTCTTT. This gives the protein CASSQDQRSNTEAFF.

In its sample, this clone was seen once. V gene TRBV7-8 combines with J gene TRBJ1-5; no definite D call. Germline V gene data show CDR1 as SGHVS and CDR2 as FQNEAQ. Trimming removed 0 bases from V and 0 bases from J, with 21 bases in between. The CDR3 is 20 residues long. DNA for the CDR3: TGTGCCAGCAGCTTAGCGCCCCAGGTCACGGCCGATTATAGCAATCAGCCCCAGCATTTT. As protein: CASSLAPQVTADYSNQPQHF.

The V and J genes are TRBV20-1 and TRBJ1-2; TRBD1 matches 7 bases. The J segment lost 8 bases and the V segment lost 3 bases, leaving 3 bases of the junction unmatched. Germline values: CDR1 DFQATT, CDR2 SNEGSKA (reference sequence). The CDR3 is 11 amino acids. The CDR3 DNA reads TGCAGTGCTAGGACAGGGAAAGGCTACACCTTC. It specifies CSARTGKGYTF.

The chain employs TRBV15 and TRBJ2-5; the D gene is possibly TRBD2 (6 bases). Germline V lookup: CDR1 LNHNV, CDR2 YYDKDF (reference sequence). V gave up 0 bases and J gave up 6 bases, with 8 bases separating them. This CDR3 is built from 13 residues. The CDR3 bases are TGTGCCACCAGCAGAGATGGGAGGAAGACCCAGTACTTC. As protein: CATSRDGRKTQYF.

CDR3 sequence (DNA): TGCGCCAGCAGCTTTGGAGCAACTAATGAAAAACTGTTTTTT. Amino acids: CASSFGATNEKLFF. The chain employs TRBV5-1 and TRBJ1-4; the D is unclear. With 2 bases removed from V and 0 bases from J, the gap between germline ends came to 5 bases. Per germline, CDR1 SGHRS and CDR2 YFSETQ. CDR3 length: 14 amino acids.

The chain couples TRBV5-1 to TRBJ1-1, with TRBD1 matching over 11 bases. CDR3 length equals 15 residues. V lost 6 bases and J lost 4; bases outside the gene matches: 8. Per germline, CDR1 SGHRS and CDR2 YFSETQ. The CDR3 DNA reads TGCGCCAGCACCCCTACCGGGACAGGGGGCACTGAAGCTTTCTTT. It specifies CASTPTGTGGTEAFF.

In DNA form, the CDR3 reads TGTGCCAGTAGTCCGTCAGACAGGGCTCGTACCGGGGAGCTGTTTTTT. It is translated as CASSPSDRARTGELFF. The J gene is TRBJ2-2, the V gene TRBV19; the match to TRBD1 covers 7 bases. The length of the CDR3 is 16 residues. V lost 5 bases and J lost 5; bases outside the gene matches: 11. Germline V gives CDR1 LNHDA, CDR2 SQIVND (reference sequence).

This chain joins TRBV7-8 and TRBJ2-1; 8 nucleotides line up with TRBD1. CDR3 length: 14 residues. Germline V lookup: CDR1 SGHVS, CDR2 FQNEAQ. With 3 bases clipped from V and 7 bases from J, the junction kept 5 bases outside the gene matches. CDR3 sequence: CASSFRQGQNEQFF. For the CDR3, the DNA is TGTGCCAGCAGCTTTCGACAGGGGCAAAATGAGCAGTTCTTC.

This rearrangement joins TRBV6-1 to TRBJ2-7, with D perhaps matching TRBD2 (7 bases). Germline V gene sequence: CDR1 MNHNS, CDR2 SASEGT. The CDR3 spans 15 residues. Trimming removed 0 bases at V and 3 bases at J, with 12 bases between. CDR3 in amino acids: CASSEAGGLGYEQYF. The CDR3 nucleotides read TGTGCCAGCAGTGAAGCGGGGGGGCTGGGCTACGAGCAGTACTTC.

CDR3 coding DNA: TGTGCCAGCAGCTTAGGAGGGTTCAGGGGGCGGGCTCAGCCCCAGCATTTT. Translation gives CASSLGGFRGRAQPQHF. The genes are TRBV7-2 and TRBJ1-5, with TRBD1 matching over 8 bases. The CDR3 runs 17 residues. Germline CDR1 SGHTA, CDR2 FQGNSA. V was pared by 1 base and J by 6 bases, with 11 bases of the junction left unmatched. Drawing the rest from reference TRBV7-2 and TRBJ1-5, the complete variable domain is GAGVSQSPSNKVTEKGKDVELRCDPISGHTALYWYRQSLGQGLEFLIYFQGNSAPDKSGLPSDRFSAERTGGSVSTLTIQRTQQEDSAVYLCASSLGGFRGRAQPQHFGDGTRLSIL.

J is TRBJ2-3 and V is TRBV7-9; TRBD1 is a possible D gene (5 bases). Germline V gives CDR1 SEHNR, CDR2 FQNEAQ (reference sequence). The CDR3 loop spans 17 amino acids. V was trimmed by 5 bases and J by 3 bases, leaving 21 bases between them. The CDR3, as DNA: TGTGCCAGCAGCCAACCGAAAACAGGTCTTAGGACAGATACGCAGTATTTT. This encodes CASSQPKTGLRTDTQYF.

In this sample, this clone turned up a few times. CDR3 nucleotide sequence: TGTGCCAGCAGCTTGGACAGGGATCAGCCCCAGCATTTT. This codes for CASSLDRDQPQHF. V and J are TRBV7-6 and TRBJ1-5, with TRBD1 matching 8 bases. The CDR3 contains 13 residues. J was trimmed by 5 bases and V by 3 bases; bases with no gene match: 0. CDR1 and CDR2 (germline): SGHVS, FNYEAQ.